This entry describes one T cell receptor beta chain. Its cognate antigen is unknown. PCR or immunohistochemistry showed mismatch repair deficiency in every enrolled patient. The TCR-sequenced patients were three responders to pembrolizumab. The source of the sample is a study of PD-1 blockade in mismatch repair-deficient tumors. For the study at large: All were previously treated, progressing patients with approximately 11 mismatch repair-deficient cancer types.

This table comes from immunoSEQ multiplex PCR, and its TCRdb copy is limited to in-frame clones, with some not included. The sample includes 70,000 to 90,000 clones, approximately 80% of them seen just once. Trimming pared 5 bases from V and 0 bases from J, leaving 16 bases between. CDR3 size: 16 residues. Per germline, CDR1 SNHLY and CDR2 FYNNEI. Overall study results and limits: Rapid post-treatment expansion, then contraction, generally preceding radiologic response, marked tumor-resident clones.

This chain connects TRBV2 to TRBJ1-2; maybe TRBD1 (5 bases). The material sequenced was peripheral blood, taken 44 weeks after starting pembrolizumab. This TCR was sampled from an adult with mismatch repair-deficient cancer. The chain's CDR3 is CASSPLGELANYGYTF. For the CDR3, the DNA is TGTGCCAGCAGTCCCCTAGGGGAGTTAGCTAACTATGGCTACACCTTC.